This is a list of T cell receptor beta chains from one sample in a study of CD8+CD57+ T cells in acquired aplastic anemia. TCRdb re-called the reads through MiXCR, storing one row per CDR3 protein. In the table there are 160,000 or so distinct CDR3 sequences, around 48% of which are singletons. The sequencing input was sorted CD4+, CD8+, or CD8+CD57+ T cells (not recorded which) from PBMCs. These receptors all come from a human donor with aplastic anemia. The CDR3 runs from the conserved cysteine through the conserved F or W. Where a row states a size, it is once, few, many or the class of an expanded clone; other rows omit it.

J,size,V,CDR3
TRBJ2-7,-,TRBV6-2/TRBV6-3,CASSPGGGDYEQYF
TRBJ2-7,-,TRBV2,CASLPGEGDGYEQYF
TRBJ1-2,-,TRBV11-1,CASSRTEGYGYTF
TRBJ2-2,-,TRBV14,CASSLRVTGELFF
TRBJ2-7,many,TRBV11-3,CASSLKGKAYEQYF
TRBJ2-1,-,TRBV7-9,CASSHGSWTHSMGEQFF
TRBJ1-1,-,TRBV5-1,CASSSQGSVNTEAFF
TRBJ2-3,-,TRBV10-2,CASSESLSGMDTQYF
TRBJ2-7,-,TRBV24-1,CATSEELAGGGNSYEQYF
TRBJ1-3,-,TRBV11-1,CASSTFGPSSGNTIYF
TRBJ1-2,-,TRBV2,CASSGRINYGYTF
TRBJ2-1,many,TRBV19,CASSRDYNEQFF
TRBJ1-4,many,TRBV7-9,CASSLAESEKLFF
TRBJ1-6,-,TRBV9,CASSVAGDYYNSPLHF
TRBJ2-7,many,TRBV6-1,CASSETGPYEQYF
TRBJ1-5,-,TRBV20-1,CSASRRDPNQPQHF
TRBJ1-2,many,TRBV5-1,CASSSRQSLYGYTF